This TCR beta chain was captured in a study of PD-L1 blockade in urothelial cancer. Study details: From about 2014, patients received atezolizumab, given as 1,200 mg intravenously every 3 weeks. At 6 weeks and at 3 weeks (second dose) after treatment start, blood was analyzed. Blood samples contained a median about 150,000 T cells.

Pretreatment sampling and on-treatment sampling together yielded between 1 and 8 samples for each patient. This clone appeared a few times. TCRdb's table, derived via immunoSEQ multiplex PCR, lists solely in-frame clones and lacks some. The sample includes some 100,000 clones, about 90% of them seen just once. Germline-derived CDR1 and CDR2 are ENHRY and SYGVKD. The V end was cut by 2 bases, the J end by 0 bases, with 10 bases between. The CDR3 contains 15 residues. This rearrangement joins TRBV10-3 to TRBJ1-1, with D unresolved. The clonotype comes from an elderly woman with urothelial cancer. This sample comprised PBMCs, obtained around atezolizumab (anti-PD-L1) treatment. CDR3 sequence: CAISERGGLNTEAFF. DNA for the CDR3: TGTGCCATCAGTGAGCGGGGAGGACTGAACACTGAAGCTTTCTTT.